This T cell receptor (beta chain) stems from a study of T cells in Graves' hyperthyroidism and ophthalmopathy (dated by TCRdb to about 2019). At the level of the whole study: Peripheral blood samples were taken at initial diagnosis, before any treatment was given. To identify TCR V-J signatures that set the groups apart, the researchers used a discovery cohort of 100 patients, made up of approximately 43 with Graves' ophthalmopathy and 57 with stable Graves' hyperthyroidism. Prospective prediction of ophthalmopathy was tested in an independent validation cohort consisting of 18 to 20 hyperthyroidism patients and over 15 patients who later progressed to ophthalmopathy. For training and testing, the 100 or so patients in the discovery cohort were randomly divided in a 7:3 ratio. Thyroid tissue and blood T-cell repertoires from six Graves' hyperthyroidism patients were also compared in the study. Following sampling, methimazole starting at 30 mg daily was given to hyperthyroidism patients, and high-dose intravenous methylprednisolone was given to ophthalmopathy patients. According to the paper, TCR Vbeta CDR3 sequencing was carried out on over 130 peripheral blood samples, which came from fewer than 50 ophthalmopathy, 75 or so hyperthyroidism and roughly 17 progressor patients. What the authors observed across the whole study: In validation, the model predicted progression to ophthalmopathy with around 71% sensitivity and 72% to 85% specificity, a median of about 6.7 months before onset. Most expanded thyroid clonotypes (frequency above 0.001) were also detected in blood, suggesting blood repertoires may reflect thyroid immune responses. A model built on a 13 V-J signature distinguished ophthalmopathy from stable hyperthyroidism, reaching around 90% sensitivity and 81% to 83% specificity in cross-validation and 80%/75% in testing. No statistical method was used to set the sample size in advance, and investigators knew the group allocation.

Graves' hyperthyroidism was defined as stable when no progression to ophthalmopathy occurred over 18 months of follow-up. Hyperthyroidism patients were aged 18 to 65 years and newly diagnosed, with disease duration of less than 2 months. The study excluded patients with uncontrolled infections, other autoimmune diseases, pregnancy or lactation. Diagnoses were based on clinical symptoms, serum thyroxine and TRAb, thyroid ultrasound and orbital computed tomography. PBMCs were isolated from around 10 ml of fresh peripheral blood by Ficoll-Paque density gradient centrifugation. Total RNA was extracted with Trizol reagent, and quality was checked on an Agilent 2100 Bioanalyzer. The TCR beta CDR3 regions were amplified from the RNA transcripts. A first-round RT-PCR of the TCR CDR3 used the HTBI primer set with the Qiagen OneStep RT-PCR kit. Libraries were constructed in a second round of multiplex PCR, after which size selection and purification were performed. Libraries were sequenced paired-end with 100 bp reads on an Illumina HiSeq2000. The original methods were these. Raw data were processed with SOAPnuke, discarding reads with adapters, uncalled bases, mean Phred below 15, or no exact constant-primer or identifier match. High-quality paired reads were merged with COPE v1.2.5, and unique nucleotide sequences were defined as clonotypes. Clonotypes were aligned to IMGT TRBV, TRBD and TRBJ reference segments using MiTCR v1.1. Only V-J combinations with frequency above 0.0001, covering 99% to 99.2% of repertoires, were analysed. The TCS score was defined as F50 (clonal expansion) divided by E x V (chaos), with BLOSUM62-based TCRdist calculated between CDR3 peptides within each V-J. Welch's t-statistics and random forest reduced several hundred V-J features to 13, which were used in a naive Bayes classifier (R e1071). TCRdb cleaned the public reads at Q25 with fastp, built clones with MiXCR and kept in-frame beta chains. Entries that share a CDR3 protein sequence are merged under the most common genes and DNA. The V and J calls were determined by TCRdb, not by the authors. The sample table contains approximately 740,000 distinct CDR3 sequences; only one count was recorded for approximately 15% of them. About 10% of the sample comes from the top ten.

On this clonotype itself: The antigen it recognizes is unknown. This clone may be a read error of a much larger clone one base away.

Sequencing was performed on blood. The sequence was obtained from a woman aged 18-35 years with Graves' hyperthyroidism.

The sequenced DNA: TGTGTCAGAATAATCTCCGCGCGACCGAACACCGGGGAGCTGTTTTTT. It codes for CVRIISARPNTGELFF. The chain uses TRBV5-5 and TRBJ2-2; the D gene remains uncertain. The CDR3 runs 16 amino acids, cysteine and phenylalanine included. Only the CDR3 region is kept as DNA, spanning 48 bases read in frame from base 1. CDR1 is given as SGHKS and CDR2 as YYEKEE, both from the germline V gene (reference sequence).